This TCR beta chain is from a study of blood T cell repertoires in COVID-19. Study as a whole: The United States, Italy and Spain supplied acute and convalescent COVID-19 samples. In each case, the material was cDNA or gDNA derived from T cells, B-cell-depleted T cells, or PBMCs.

Looked up from germline, CDR1 is LGHNA and CDR2 is YSLEER. After removal of 4 bases from V and 7 bases from J, the junction contained 11 bases not matched to a gene. The CDR3 has 17 amino acids. Profiled with immunoSEQ multiplex PCR; TCRdb holds only in-frame clones, not every one. This sample yields tens of thousands of clones, of which less than 85% are seen a single time; 3% to 4% belongs to the top ten. The V and J genes are TRBV4-3 and TRBJ1-6, with TRBD1 matching over 9 bases. This receptor was identified in a man between 65 and 85 years old with COVID-19, enrolled during active disease. Sequenced material: peripheral blood. The CDR3 region has the DNA TGCGCCAGCAGCCGGGCGACAGGGGGAATCGAAAATTCACCCCTCCACTTT. Translated, it gives CASSRATGGIENSPLHF.